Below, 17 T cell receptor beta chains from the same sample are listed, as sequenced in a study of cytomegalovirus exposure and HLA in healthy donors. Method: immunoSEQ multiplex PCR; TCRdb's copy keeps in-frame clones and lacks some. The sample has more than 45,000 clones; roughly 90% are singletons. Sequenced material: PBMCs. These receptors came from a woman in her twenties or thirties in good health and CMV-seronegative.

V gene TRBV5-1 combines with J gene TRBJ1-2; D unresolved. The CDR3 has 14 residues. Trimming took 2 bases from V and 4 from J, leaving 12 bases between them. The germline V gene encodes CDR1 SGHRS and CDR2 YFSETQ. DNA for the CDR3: TGCGCCAGCAGCTTTTCCGCTGACTCCTATGGCTACACCTTC. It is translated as CASSFSADSYGYTF.

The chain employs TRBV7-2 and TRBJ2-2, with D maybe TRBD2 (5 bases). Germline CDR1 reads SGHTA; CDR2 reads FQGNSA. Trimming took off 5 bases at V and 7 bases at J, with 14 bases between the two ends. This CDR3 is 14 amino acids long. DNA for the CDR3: TGTGCCAGCAGCCAAAGGACTGGTGGCGGGGAGCTGTTTTTT. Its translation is CASSQRTGGGELFF.

The CDR3 DNA reads TGTGCCAGCAGCTTGGGGGCGGCACTCTACAATGAGCAGTTCTTC. Amino acids: CASSLGAALYNEQFF. The chain recombines TRBV7-9 with TRBJ2-1; possibly TRBD1 for D (6 bases). V shed 3 bases and J shed 3 bases, with 12 bases lying between them. Germline V lookup: CDR1 SEHNR, CDR2 FQNEAQ (reference sequence). This CDR3 comprises 15 residues.

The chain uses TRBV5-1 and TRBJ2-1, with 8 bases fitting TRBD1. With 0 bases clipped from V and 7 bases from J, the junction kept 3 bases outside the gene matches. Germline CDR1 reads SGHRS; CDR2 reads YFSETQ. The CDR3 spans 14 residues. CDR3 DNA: TGCGCCAGCAGCTTGGAACAGGGGGGTAATGAGCAGTTCTTC. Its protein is CASSLEQGGNEQFF.

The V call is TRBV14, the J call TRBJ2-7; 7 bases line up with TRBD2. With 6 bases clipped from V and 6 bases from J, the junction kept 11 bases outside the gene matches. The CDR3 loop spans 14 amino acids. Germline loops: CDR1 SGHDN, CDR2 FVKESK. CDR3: CASSPRAGISEQYF. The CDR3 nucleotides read TGTGCCAGCAGTCCAAGAGCGGGAATTTCCGAGCAGTACTTC.

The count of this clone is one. The CDR3 DNA reads TGTGCCAGCAGCGACAGGGATGGAAACACCATATATTTT. Encoded protein: CASSDRDGNTIYF. V gene TRBV5-4 combines with J gene TRBJ1-3, with 7 nucleotides matching TRBD1. Trimming removed 4 bases from V and 3 bases from J; junction bases left unmatched: 1. Germline CDR1 reads SGHNT; CDR2 reads YYREEE (reference sequence). The CDR3 contains 13 residues.

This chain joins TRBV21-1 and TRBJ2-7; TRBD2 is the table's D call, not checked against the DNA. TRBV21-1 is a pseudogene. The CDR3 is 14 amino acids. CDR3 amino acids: CASSISRDSYEQYF. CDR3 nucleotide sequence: TGTGCCAGCAGCATCAGTCGGGATTCCTACGAGCAGTACTTC.

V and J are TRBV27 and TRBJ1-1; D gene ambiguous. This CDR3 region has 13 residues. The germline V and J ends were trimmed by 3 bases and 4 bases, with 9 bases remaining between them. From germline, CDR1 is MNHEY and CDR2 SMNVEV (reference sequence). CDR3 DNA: TGTGCCAGCAGTTTCACGGAGGGCACTGAAGCTTTCTTT. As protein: CASSFTEGTEAFF.

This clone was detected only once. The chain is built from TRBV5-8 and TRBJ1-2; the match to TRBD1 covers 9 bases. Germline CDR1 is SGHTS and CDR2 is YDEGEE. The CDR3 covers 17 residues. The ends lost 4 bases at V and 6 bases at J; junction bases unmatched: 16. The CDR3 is CASSRRIPGQGINGYTF. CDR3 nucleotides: TGTGCCAGCAGCCGCAGGATACCGGGACAGGGAATCAATGGCTACACCTTC. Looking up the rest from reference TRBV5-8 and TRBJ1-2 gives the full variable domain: EAGVTQSPTHLIKTRGQQATLRCSPISGHTSVYWYQQALGLGLQFLLWYDEGEERNRGNFPPRFSGRQFPNYSSELNVNALELEDSALYLCASSRRIPGQGINGYTFGSGTRLTVV.

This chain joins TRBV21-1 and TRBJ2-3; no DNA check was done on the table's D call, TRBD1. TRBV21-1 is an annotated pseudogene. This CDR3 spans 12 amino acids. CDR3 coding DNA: TGTGCCAGCAGCAAACACACAGATACGCAGTATTTT. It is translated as CASSKHTDTQYF.

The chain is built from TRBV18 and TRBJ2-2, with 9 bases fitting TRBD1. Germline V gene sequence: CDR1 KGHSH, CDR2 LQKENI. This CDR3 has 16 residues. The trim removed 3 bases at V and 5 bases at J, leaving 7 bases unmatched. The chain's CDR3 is CASSPPGQGGTGELFF. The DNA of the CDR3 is TGTGCCAGCTCACCTCCGGGACAGGGAGGGACCGGGGAGCTGTTTTTT.

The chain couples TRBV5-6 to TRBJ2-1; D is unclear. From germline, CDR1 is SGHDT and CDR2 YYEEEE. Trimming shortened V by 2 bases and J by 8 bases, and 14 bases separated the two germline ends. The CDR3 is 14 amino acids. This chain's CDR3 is CASSLPALADEQFF. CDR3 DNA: TGTGCCAGCAGCTTACCGGCTTTAGCAGATGAGCAGTTCTTC. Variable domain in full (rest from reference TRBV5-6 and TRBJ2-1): DAGVTQSPTHLIKTRGQQVTLRCSPKSGHDTVSWYQQALGQGPQFIFQYYEEEERQRGNFPDRFSGHQFPNYSSELNVNALLLGDSALYLCASSLPALADEQFFGPGTRLTVL.

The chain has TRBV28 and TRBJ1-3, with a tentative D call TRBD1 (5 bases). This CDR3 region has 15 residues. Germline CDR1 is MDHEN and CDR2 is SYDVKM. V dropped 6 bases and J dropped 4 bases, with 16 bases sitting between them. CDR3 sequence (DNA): TGTGCCAGCAGCCCGGGCGGGGGGAACGGAAACACCATATATTTT. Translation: CASSPGGGNGNTIYF.

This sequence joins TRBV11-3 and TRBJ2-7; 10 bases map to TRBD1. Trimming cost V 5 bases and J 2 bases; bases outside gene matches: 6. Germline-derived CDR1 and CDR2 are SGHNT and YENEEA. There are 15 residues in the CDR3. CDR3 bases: TGTGCCAGCAGCCCCACCGGGACAGGGGCCTACGAGCAGTACTTC. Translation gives CASSPTGTGAYEQYF.

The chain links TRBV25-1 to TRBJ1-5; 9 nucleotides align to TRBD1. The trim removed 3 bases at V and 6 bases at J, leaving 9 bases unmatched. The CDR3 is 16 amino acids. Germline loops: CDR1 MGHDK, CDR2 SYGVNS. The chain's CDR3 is CASSDYRDRVPQPQHF. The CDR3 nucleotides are TGTGCCAGCAGTGACTACCGGGACAGGGTCCCTCAGCCCCAGCATTTT.

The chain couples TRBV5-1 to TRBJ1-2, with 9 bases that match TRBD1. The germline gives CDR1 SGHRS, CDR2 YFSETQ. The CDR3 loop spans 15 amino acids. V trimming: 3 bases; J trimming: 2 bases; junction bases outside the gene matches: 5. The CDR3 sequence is CASSWGQGPNYGYTF. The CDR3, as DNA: TGCGCCAGCAGCTGGGGACAGGGCCCCAACTATGGCTACACCTTC.

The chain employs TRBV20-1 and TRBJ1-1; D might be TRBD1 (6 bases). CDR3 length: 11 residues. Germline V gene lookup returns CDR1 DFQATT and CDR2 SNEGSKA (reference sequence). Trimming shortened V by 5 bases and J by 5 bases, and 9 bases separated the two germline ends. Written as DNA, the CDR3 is TGCAGTGCTCCGGGGACAACTGAAGCTTTCTTT. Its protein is CSAPGTTEAFF.